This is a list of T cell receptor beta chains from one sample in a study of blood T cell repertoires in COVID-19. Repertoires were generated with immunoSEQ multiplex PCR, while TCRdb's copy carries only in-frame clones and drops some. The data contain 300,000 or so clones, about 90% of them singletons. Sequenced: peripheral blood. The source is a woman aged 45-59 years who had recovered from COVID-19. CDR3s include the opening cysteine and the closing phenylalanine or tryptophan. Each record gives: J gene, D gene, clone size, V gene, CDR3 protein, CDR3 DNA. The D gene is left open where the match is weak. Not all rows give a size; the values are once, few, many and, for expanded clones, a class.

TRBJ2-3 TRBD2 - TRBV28 CASSDLAGGGTDTQYF TGTGCCAGCAGTGACCTAGCGGGAGGAGGCACAGATACGCAGTATTTT
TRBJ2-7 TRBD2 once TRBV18 CASSPTSSYEQYF TGTGCCAGCTCACCGACTAGCAGTTACGAGCAGTACTTC
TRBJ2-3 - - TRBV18 CASSPTFSTDTQYF TGTGCCAGCTCACCAACTTTCAGCACAGATACGCAGTATTTT
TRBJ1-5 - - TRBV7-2 CASSLEVGGQPQHF TGTGCCAGCAGCTTAGAGGTGGGAGGTCAGCCCCAGCATTTT
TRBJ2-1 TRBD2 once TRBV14 CASSQEPGPGLASSRHQNEQFF TGTGCCAGCAGCCAAGAACCTGGGCCGGGACTAGCATCGAGTCGACACCAAAATGAGCAGTTCTTC
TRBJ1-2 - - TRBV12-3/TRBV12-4 CASSPGTTFYTF TGTGCCAGCAGTCCCGGGACAACCTTTTACACCTTC
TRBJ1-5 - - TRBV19 CASTETGNQPQHF TGTGCCAGTACAGAGACAGGCAATCAGCCCCAGCATTTT
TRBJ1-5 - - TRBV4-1 CASRANGRRGPQHF TGCGCCAGCAGGGCGAACGGCCGCCGGGGGCCCCAGCATTTT
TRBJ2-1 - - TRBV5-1 CASSSFSGNSYNEQFF TGCGCCAGCAGCTCCTTTAGCGGAAACTCCTACAATGAGCAGTTCTTC
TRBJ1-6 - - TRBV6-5 CASTKNFNSPLHF TGTGCCAGCACCAAAAATTTTAATTCACCCCTCCACTTT
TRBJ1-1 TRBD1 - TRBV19 CASSIGTGGLTNTEAFF TGTGCCAGTAGTATTGGGACAGGGGGCTTAACGAACACTGAAGCTTTCTTT
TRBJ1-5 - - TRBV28 CASSLKGVSKRNQPQHF TGTGCCAGCAGTTTGAAGGGGGTCTCCAAACGCAATCAGCCCCAGCATTTT
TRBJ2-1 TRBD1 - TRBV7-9 CASSFTGDSEQFF TGTGCCAGCAGCTTCACAGGGGATAGTGAGCAGTTCTTC
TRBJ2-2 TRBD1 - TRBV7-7 CASSLDRDTGELFF TGTGCTAGCAGCTTAGACAGGGACACCGGGGAGCTGTTTTTT
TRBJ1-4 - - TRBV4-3 CASSPRNGAKHNEKLFF TGCGCCAGCAGCCCTCGAAATGGAGCGAAGCATAATGAAAAACTGTTTTTT
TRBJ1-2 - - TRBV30 CARVSSYSLSGYTF TGTGCCCGAGTTTCTTCCTACTCCCTGTCTGGCTACACCTTC
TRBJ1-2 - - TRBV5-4 CASSLARGNYGYTF TGTGCCAGCAGCTTGGCTCGCGGGAACTATGGCTACACCTTC
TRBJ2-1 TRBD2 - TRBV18 CASSPRRGGGTYNEQFF TGTGCCAGCTCACCAAGGCGGGGGGGTGGAACTTACAATGAGCAGTTCTTC
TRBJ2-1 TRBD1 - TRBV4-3 CASSQTGTGGRGGNEQFF TGCGCCAGCAGCCAAACCGGGACAGGGGGTCGGGGGGGCAATGAGCAGTTCTTC
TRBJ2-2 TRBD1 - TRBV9 CASSQRGTANTGELFF TGTGCCAGCAGCCAAAGGGGGACAGCGAACACCGGGGAGCTGTTTTTT
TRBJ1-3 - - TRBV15 CATSRDPLIFISGNTIYF TGTGCCACCAGCAGAGATCCCCTAATCTTTATTAGTGGAAACACCATATATTTT
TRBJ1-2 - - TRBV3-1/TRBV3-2 CASSQVVSAKGGGYTF TGTGCCAGCAGCCAAGTCGTGAGCGCGAAGGGAGGTGGCTACACCTTC
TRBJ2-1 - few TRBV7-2 CASSLRTSTGSSYNEQFF TGTGCCAGCAGCTTAAGGACTTCGACTGGGAGCTCCTACAATGAGCAGTTCTTC
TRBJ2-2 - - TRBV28 CASSNYGANTGELFF TGTGCCAGCAGTAACTACGGGGCGAACACCGGGGAGCTGTTTTTT
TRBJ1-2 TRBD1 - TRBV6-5 CASRPRTGVRYGYTF TGTGCCAGCAGACCCCGGACAGGTGTTCGCTATGGCTACACCTTC
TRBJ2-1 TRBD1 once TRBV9 CASSVAGTGGYNEQFF TGTGCCAGCAGCGTAGCCGGGACAGGGGGCTACAATGAGCAGTTCTTC
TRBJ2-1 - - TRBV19 CASSMVWGVRLNEQFF TGTGCCAGTAGTATGGTATGGGGAGTTAGATTAAATGAGCAGTTCTTC
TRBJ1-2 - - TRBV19 CASTHRREYSGYTF TGTGCCAGTACCCATCGGAGAGAATATTCGGGCTACACCTTC
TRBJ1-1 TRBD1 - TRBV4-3 CASSQNRGSSTEAFF TGCGCCAGCAGCCAGAACAGGGGATCTAGCACTGAAGCTTTCTTT
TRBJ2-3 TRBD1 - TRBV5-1 CASSGDRGGQYF TGCGCCAGCAGCGGGGACAGGGGAGGTCAGTATTTT
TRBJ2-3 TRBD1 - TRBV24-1 CATSDGGQGSGTDTQYF TGTGCCACCAGTGACGGGGGACAGGGGTCGGGCACAGATACGCAGTATTTT
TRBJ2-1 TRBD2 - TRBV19 CASSMGSGGVHNEQFF TGTGCCAGTAGTATGGGTAGCGGGGGGGTCCACAATGAGCAGTTCTTC
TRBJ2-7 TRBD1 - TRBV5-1 CASRTGSSYEQYF TGCGCCAGTAGGACAGGGAGCTCCTACGAGCAGTACTTC
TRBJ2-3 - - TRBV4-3 CASSRGPGDTQYF TGCGCCAGCAGCCGCGGACCGGGGGATACGCAGTATTTT
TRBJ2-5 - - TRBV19 CASSRLYGETQYF TGTGCCAGTAGCCGCCTGTACGGGGAGACCCAGTACTTC
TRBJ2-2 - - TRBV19 CASSIAGRTNTGELFF TGTGCCAGTAGTATAGCTGGGCGAACGAACACCGGGGAGCTGTTTTTT
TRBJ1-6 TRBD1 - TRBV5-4 CASSLASTGTPLHF TGTGCCAGCAGCTTGGCCTCGACAGGGACACCCCTCCACTTT
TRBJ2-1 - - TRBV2 CASSPSAEQFF TGTGCCAGCAGTCCTAGCGCCGAGCAATTCTTC